What follows describes a single T cell receptor (beta chain). The antigen this receptor binds is unknown. From cysteine to phenylalanine, the CDR3 is 15 amino acids long. This entry has no DNA. Per the germline V gene (reference sequence), GTSNPN is the CDR1 and SVGIG is the CDR2. This specimen belongs to a study of alternative splicing in chronic myeloid leukemia remission (dated by TCRdb to 2019 to 2021). Background on the whole study: RNA sequencing was used to profile peripheral blood taken from chronic-phase CML patients both at diagnosis and at remission, and those profiles were then compared against healthy donors. The median age was around 52 years at diagnosis, approximately 61 at remission and about 40 for the healthy controls. In terms of female/male counts, the diagnosis samples were 11/5, the remission samples were 8/3 and the controls were 2/4. Trizol was used to extract total RNA from peripheral blood mononuclear cells of diagnosis, remission and control samples.

Six healthy donors provided peripheral blood as normal controls. General conclusions and limits of the study: Blood cell composition differed strongly depending on the timepoint, moving from an enrichment of myeloid progenitors at diagnosis to an enrichment of mature lymphoid cells at remission. At remission, blood cell composition had been reconfigured so that it resembled normal controls enriched in lymphoid cells.

The library was prepared using bulk RNA-seq. The TruSeq Stranded RNA sample prep kit was used to generate libraries of poly-A-enriched mRNA from an input of 0.8 to 1 ug total RNA. Every sample was sequenced in triplicate, with paired-end sequencing run on a HiSeq 2500. A read length of 125 nucleotides per mate was used for RNA-seq. The original pipeline was this. After trimming, reads were aligned to hg38 using STAR v2.7, and quality control was handled by FASTQC, RSeQC and multiqc. Salmon 0.14.1 was used to quantify gene expression levels as transcripts per million (TPM). The results of principal component analysis suggested that neither trial, library batch, sequencing batch, treatment regimen nor sex drove the transcriptomic profiles. TCRdb reprocessed the reads and provides one entry for every CDR3 protein sequence; no DNA is given. The V and J calls and clone size are TCRdb's, not the authors'. This sample comprises about 260 distinct CDR3 sequences, under 96% of them detected only once. Together, the top ten hold approximately 15% of the sample.

The V and J genes are TRBV30 and TRBJ2-1; the D call from TCRdb, TRBD2, cannot be confirmed without DNA. Input material: PBMCs. The receptor comes from a person in their thirties or forties in good health. CDR3 protein: CAWSELAGDYNEQFF. The entire variable domain, with the stretches around the CDR3 drawn from the reference TRBV30 and TRBJ2-1 proteins, is SQTIHQWPATLVQPVGSPLSLECTVEGTSNPNLYWYRQAAGRGLQLLFYSVGIGQISSEVPQNLSASRPQDRQFILSSKKLLLSDSGFYLCAWSELAGDYNEQFFGPGTRLTVL.